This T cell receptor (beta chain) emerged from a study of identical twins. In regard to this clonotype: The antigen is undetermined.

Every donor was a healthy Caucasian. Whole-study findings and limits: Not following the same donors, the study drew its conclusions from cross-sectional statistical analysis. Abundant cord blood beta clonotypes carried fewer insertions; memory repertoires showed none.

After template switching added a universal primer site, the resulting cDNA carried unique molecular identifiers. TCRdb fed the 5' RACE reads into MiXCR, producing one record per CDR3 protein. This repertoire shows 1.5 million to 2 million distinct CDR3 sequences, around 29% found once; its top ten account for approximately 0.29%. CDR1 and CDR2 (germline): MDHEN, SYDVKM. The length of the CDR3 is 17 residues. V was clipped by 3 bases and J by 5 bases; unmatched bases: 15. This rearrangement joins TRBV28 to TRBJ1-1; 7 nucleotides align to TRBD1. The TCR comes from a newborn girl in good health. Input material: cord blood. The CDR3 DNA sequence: TGTGCCAGCAGTTTTTGGAATCGGGCCAGGGGGAGGACTGAAGCTTTCTTT. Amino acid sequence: CASSFWNRARGRTEAFF. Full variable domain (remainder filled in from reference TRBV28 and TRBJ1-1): DVKVTQSSRYLVKRTGEKVFLECVQDMDHENMFWYRQDPGLGLRLIYFSYDVKMKEKGDIPEGYSVSREKKERFSLILESASTNQTSMYLCASSFWNRARGRTEAFFGQGTRLTVV.